These 3 T cell receptor beta chains originate from one sample sequenced in a study of technical replicates of blood from a handful of donors. Sequenced by immunoSEQ multiplex PCR; TCRdb stores in-frame clones only, minus some. The table has about 91,000 clones, around 90% seen once. Sequenced: T cells isolated from PBMCs. The receptors were gathered from a human donor in good health.

This chain's CDR3 is CSVISRMGQGRPDTQYF. The CDR3, as DNA: TGCAGCGTGATCTCCCGAATGGGACAGGGTAGACCAGATACGCAGTATTTT. The chain combines TRBV29-1 with TRBJ2-3, with 9 positions matching TRBD1. This CDR3 spans 17 amino acids. J gave up 4 bases and V 6 bases, and 17 bases lay outside the gene matches. CDR1 and CDR2 (germline): SQVTM, ANQGSEA.

V usage is TRBV10-1 and J usage is TRBJ2-1; TRBD2 matches 10 bases. The V gene end was trimmed by 0 bases and the J gene end by 5 bases; junction bases not matched to a gene: 4. Per the germline V gene, CDR1 is WNHNN and CDR2 is SYGVQD (reference sequence). This CDR3 contains 16 residues. The CDR3 loop is CASSESLAGEHNEQFF. The CDR3 DNA follows: TGCGCCAGCAGTGAGTCGCTAGCGGGAGAGCACAATGAGCAGTTCTTC.

V usage is TRBV27 and J usage is TRBJ2-7; tentatively, D is TRBD1 (6 bases). This CDR3 is 15 amino acids long. Germline V gene sequence: CDR1 MNHEY, CDR2 SMNVEV (reference sequence). V was pared by 2 bases and J by 4 bases, with 15 bases between. As DNA, the CDR3 is TGTGCCAGCAGTTTAGGGCAGGGGACCCTATACGAGCAGTACTTC. It translates to CASSLGQGTLYEQYF.